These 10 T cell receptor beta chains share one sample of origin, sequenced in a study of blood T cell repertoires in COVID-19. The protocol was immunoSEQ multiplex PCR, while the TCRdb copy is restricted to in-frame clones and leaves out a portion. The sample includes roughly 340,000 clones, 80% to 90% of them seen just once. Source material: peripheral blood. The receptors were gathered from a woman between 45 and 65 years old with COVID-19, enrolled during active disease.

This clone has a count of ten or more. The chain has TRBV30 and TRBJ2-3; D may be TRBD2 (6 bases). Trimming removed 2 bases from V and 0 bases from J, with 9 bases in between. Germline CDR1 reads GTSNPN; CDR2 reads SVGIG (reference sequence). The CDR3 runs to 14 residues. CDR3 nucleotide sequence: TGTGCCTGGAGTCCGGGAGCTAGCACAGATACGCAGTATTTT. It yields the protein CAWSPGASTDTQYF.

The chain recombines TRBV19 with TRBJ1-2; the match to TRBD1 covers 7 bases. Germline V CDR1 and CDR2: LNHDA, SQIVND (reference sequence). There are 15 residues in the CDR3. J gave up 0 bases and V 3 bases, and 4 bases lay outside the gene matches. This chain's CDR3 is CASSMGGTANYGYTF. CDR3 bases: TGTGCCAGTAGTATGGGTGGGACAGCTAACTATGGCTACACCTTC. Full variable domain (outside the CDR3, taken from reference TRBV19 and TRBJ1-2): DGGITQSPKYLFRKEGQNVTLSCEQNLNHDAMYWYRQDPGQGLRLIYYSQIVNDFQKGDIAEGYSVSREKKESFPLTVTSAQKNPTAFYLCASSMGGTANYGYTFGSGTRLTVV.

The CDR3, as DNA: TGTGCCAGCAGCCCACAGGGGGGCTCCTCCTACGAGCAGTACTTC. The encoded protein is CASSPQGGSSYEQYF. The chain joins TRBV7-9 to TRBJ2-7, with TRBD1 matching over 8 bases. The CDR3 length is 15 residues. The V segment lost 5 bases and the J segment 0 bases; nucleotides outside the gene matches: 6. Germline assignment: CDR1 SEHNR and CDR2 FQNEAQ (reference sequence).

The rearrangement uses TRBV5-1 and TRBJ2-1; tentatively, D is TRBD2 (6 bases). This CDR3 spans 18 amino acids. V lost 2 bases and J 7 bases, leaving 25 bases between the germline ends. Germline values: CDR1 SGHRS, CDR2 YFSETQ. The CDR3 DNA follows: TGCGCCAGCAGCTTCTCGAGACTAGAGACCCCCAGTGGAAATGAGCAGTTCTTC. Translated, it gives CASSFSRLETPSGNEQFF.

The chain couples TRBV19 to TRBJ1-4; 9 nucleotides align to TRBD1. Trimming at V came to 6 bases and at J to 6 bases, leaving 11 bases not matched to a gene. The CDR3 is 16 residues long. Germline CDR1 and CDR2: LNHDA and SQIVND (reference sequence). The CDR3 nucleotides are TGTGCCAGTAGCGCGATAGGGACAGGGCGTCATGAAAAACTGTTTTTT. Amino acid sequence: CASSAIGTGRHEKLFF.

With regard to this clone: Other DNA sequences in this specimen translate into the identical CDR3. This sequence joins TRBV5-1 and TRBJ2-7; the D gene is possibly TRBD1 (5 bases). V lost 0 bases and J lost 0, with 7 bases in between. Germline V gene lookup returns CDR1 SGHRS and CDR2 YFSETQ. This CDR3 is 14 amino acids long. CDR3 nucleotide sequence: TGCGCCAGCAGCTTGGGGGGCAGCTCCTACGAGCAGTACTTC. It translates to CASSLGGSSYEQYF. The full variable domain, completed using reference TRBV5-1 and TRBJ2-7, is KAGVTQTPRYLIKTRGQQVTLSCSPISGHRSVSWYQQTPGQGLQFLFEYFSETQRNKGNFPGRFSGRQFSNSRSEMNVSTLELGDSALYLCASSLGGSSYEQYFGPGTRLTVT.

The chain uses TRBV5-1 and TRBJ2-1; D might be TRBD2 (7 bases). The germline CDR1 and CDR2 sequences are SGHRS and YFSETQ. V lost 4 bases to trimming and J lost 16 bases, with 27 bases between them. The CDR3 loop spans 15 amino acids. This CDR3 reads CASSQSPVGGDLIFF. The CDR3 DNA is TGCGCCAGCAGCCAAAGCCCCGTAGGGGGGGATTTGATTTTCTTC.

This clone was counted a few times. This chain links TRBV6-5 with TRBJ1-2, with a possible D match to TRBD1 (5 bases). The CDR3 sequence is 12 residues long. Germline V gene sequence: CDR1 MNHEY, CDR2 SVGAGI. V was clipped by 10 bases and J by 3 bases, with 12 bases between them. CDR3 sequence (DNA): TGTGCCACTCCCAGGGTTTACTATGGCTACACCTTC. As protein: CATPRVYYGYTF.

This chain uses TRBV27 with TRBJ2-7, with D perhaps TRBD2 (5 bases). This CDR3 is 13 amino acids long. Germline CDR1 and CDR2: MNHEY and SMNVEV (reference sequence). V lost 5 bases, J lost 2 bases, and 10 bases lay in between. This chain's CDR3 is CASSPGITYEQYF. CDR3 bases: TGTGCCAGCAGTCCCGGGATTACCTACGAGCAGTACTTC.

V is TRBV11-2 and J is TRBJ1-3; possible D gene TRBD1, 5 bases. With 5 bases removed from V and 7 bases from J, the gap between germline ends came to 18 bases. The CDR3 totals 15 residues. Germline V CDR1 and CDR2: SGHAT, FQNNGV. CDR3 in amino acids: CASSPLRTRGNTIYF. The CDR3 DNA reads TGTGCCAGCAGCCCTCTGAGGACGCGGGGGAACACCATATATTTT.